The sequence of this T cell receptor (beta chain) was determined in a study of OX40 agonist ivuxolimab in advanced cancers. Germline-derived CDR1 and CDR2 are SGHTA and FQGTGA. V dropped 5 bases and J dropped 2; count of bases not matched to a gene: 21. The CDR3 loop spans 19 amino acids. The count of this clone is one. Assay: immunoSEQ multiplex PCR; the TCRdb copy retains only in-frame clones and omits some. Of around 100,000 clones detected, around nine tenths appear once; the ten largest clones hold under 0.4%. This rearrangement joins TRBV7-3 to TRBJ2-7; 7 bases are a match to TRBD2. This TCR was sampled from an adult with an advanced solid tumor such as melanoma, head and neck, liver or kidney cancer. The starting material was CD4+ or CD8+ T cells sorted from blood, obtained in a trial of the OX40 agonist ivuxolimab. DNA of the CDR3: TGTGCCAGCAGCCCCCAGACCGGGACTAAGAGTGGCGTGGCCTACGAGCAGTACTTC. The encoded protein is CASSPQTGTKSGVAYEQYF.